This T cell receptor (beta chain) was documented in a study of CD8 T cells in Susac syndrome. With 0 bases removed from V and 3 bases from J, the gap between germline ends came to 17 bases. The CDR3 runs to 17 residues. CDR1 is SGHRS and CDR2 is YFSETQ in the germline V gene. Random hexamers were used to reverse transcribe the RNA input (about 0.45 to 1 ug). Each CDR3 protein gets one entry after TCRdb re-called the immunoSEQ multiplex PCR reads with MiXCR. The sample yields about 140,000 distinct CDR3 sequences, 95% seen once. The source material was CD4+ T cells from PBMCs. The chain joins TRBV5-1 to TRBJ2-3, with D perhaps assigned TRBD1 or TRBD2 (6 bases each). This receptor was identified in a human donor with Susac syndrome. The CDR3 spells CASSLATGAGRTDTQYF. CDR3 nucleotide sequence: TGCGCCAGCAGCTTGGCTACGGGGGCGGGGAGAACAGATACGCAGTATTTT. Full variable domain (remainder filled in from reference TRBV5-1 and TRBJ2-3): KAGVTQTPRYLIKTRGQQVTLSCSPISGHRSVSWYQQTPGQGLQFLFEYFSETQRNKGNFPGRFSGRQFSNSRSEMNVSTLELGDSALYLCASSLATGAGRTDTQYFGPGTRLTVL.